These 3 T cell receptor beta chains were sequenced from one sample in a study of CD8+ T cells in alopecia areata. cDNA prepared by RNA extraction and subsequent reverse transcription served as the template for sequencing. Sequencing was performed with immunoSEQ multiplex PCR; in TCRdb, only in-frame clones are kept and a portion is missing. The table lists roughly 150,000 clones, under 60% of them singletons. The source material was CD4+ T cells sorted from blood, sampled at week 0. The receptors come from a human donor with alopecia areata.

The chain joins TRBV30 to TRBJ2-3; unclear D gene. The CDR3 spans 13 residues. Germline V gene data show CDR1 as GTSNPN and CDR2 as SVGIG (reference sequence). The germline V and J ends were trimmed by 4 bases and 4 bases, with 12 bases remaining between them. CDR3 in DNA: TGTGCCTGGAACCCCCGTACACCAGATACGCAGTATTTT. It encodes CAWNPRTPDTQYF. The variable domain in full, with the rest retrieved from reference TRBV30 and TRBJ2-3, is SQTIHQWPATLVQPVGSPLSLECTVEGTSNPNLYWYRQAAGRGLQLLFYSVGIGQISSEVPQNLSASRPQDRQFILSSKKLLLSDSGFYLCAWNPRTPDTQYFGPGTRLTVL.

The rearrangement uses TRBV5-1 and TRBJ2-7; D call uncertain. Trimming removed 1 base at V and 0 bases at J, with 5 bases between. This CDR3 comprises 13 residues. Germline V gene lookup returns CDR1 SGHRS and CDR2 YFSETQ. The CDR3 sequence is CASSLHGSYEQYF. The CDR3 coding sequence is TGCGCCAGCAGCTTGCACGGCTCCTACGAGCAGTACTTC. Looking up the rest from reference TRBV5-1 and TRBJ2-7 gives the full variable domain: KAGVTQTPRYLIKTRGQQVTLSCSPISGHRSVSWYQQTPGQGLQFLFEYFSETQRNKGNFPGRFSGRQFSNSRSEMNVSTLELGDSALYLCASSLHGSYEQYFGPGTRLTVT.

The gene calls are TRBV5-6 and TRBJ2-7, with TRBD1 matching 8 bases. Germline CDR1 and CDR2: SGHDT and YYEEEE. The J segment lost 4 bases and the V segment lost 4 bases, leaving 7 bases of the junction unmatched. The length of the CDR3 is 14 residues. Here the CDR3 DNA reads TGTGCCAGCAGCACCTCAGGGGGCGGGTACGAGCAGTACTTC. Residues: CASSTSGGGYEQYF.